This note documents a single T cell receptor (beta chain) sequence. Its antigen is still unknown. These data belong to a study of CXCR3-negative and CXCR3-positive naive CD8 T cells. CDR1 and CDR2 (germline): SSHAT, FNYEAQ (reference sequence). The CDR3 contains 13 residues. Naive CD8+ T lymphocytes were specified as CD45RO-CCR7+CD27+CD95-. Findings and limits, study-wide: The study inferred TCR strength from TRB CDR3 properties and found comparable surface CD5 between naive subsets. Hydrophobicity was higher for TRB CDR3s found in CXCR3-positive naive cells than in CXCR3-negative naive cells. With respect to TRBV-TRBJ usage, naive CXCR3-negative and CXCR3-positive cells were similar; memory differed.

In preparing the TRB cDNA libraries, 5' RACE with UMI labels was used. Reprocessing the 5' RACE reads, TCRdb reports a single entry for every CDR3 protein and omits DNA. This sample's clone table lists over 80,000 distinct CDR3 sequences. V and J are TRBV7-7 and TRBJ2-7; the D call of TRBD1 rests on TCRdb alone, since no DNA is present to check it. This sequence originates from a human donor in good health. Some clones in this sample may be carry-over from other donors' samples. The material sequenced was naive CXCR3- CD8+ T cells from blood. Subset: CD45RO-CCR7+CD27+CD95- naive CD8+ T cells lacking CXCR3 (TNR3-). CDR3 residues: CASARGSAYEQYF.